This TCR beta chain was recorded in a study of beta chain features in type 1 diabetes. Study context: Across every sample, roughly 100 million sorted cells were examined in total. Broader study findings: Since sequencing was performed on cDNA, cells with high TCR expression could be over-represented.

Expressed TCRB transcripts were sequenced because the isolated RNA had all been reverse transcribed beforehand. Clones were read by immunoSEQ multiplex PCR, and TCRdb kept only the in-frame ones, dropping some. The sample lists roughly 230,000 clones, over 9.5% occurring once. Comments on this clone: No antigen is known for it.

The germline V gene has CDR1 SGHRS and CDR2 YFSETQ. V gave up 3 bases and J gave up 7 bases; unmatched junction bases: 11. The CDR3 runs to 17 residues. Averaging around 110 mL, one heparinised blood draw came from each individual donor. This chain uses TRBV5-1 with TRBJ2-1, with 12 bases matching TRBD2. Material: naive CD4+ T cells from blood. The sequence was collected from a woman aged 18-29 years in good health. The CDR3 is CASSSGTSGFSGNEQFF. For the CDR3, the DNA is TGCGCCAGCAGCTCCGGGACTAGCGGGTTTTCCGGGAATGAGCAGTTCTTC.